The clone carrying this TCR beta chain came up once. This sample includes further DNA sequences coding for the same CDR3. Trimming at V came to 1 base and at J to 2 bases, leaving 4 bases not matched to a gene. The CDR3 length is 15 residues. The germline V gene has CDR1 SGHTA and CDR2 FQGNSA. In the original processing: For nucleated cells, counts were estimated from reference gene primer amplification. Here immunoSEQ multiplex PCR was the method, and the copy in TCRdb shows in-frame clones only, minus some. That table gives V, J and clone size, and the DNA gave D and trimming. The sample comprises 150,000 to 200,000 clones, over 75% of which are singletons, and around 9.8% rests with the top ten. The sample is drawn from a study of blood T cell repertoires in COVID-19. Study details: Italy, Spain and the United States were the sources of the convalescent and acute COVID-19 samples. From T cells, B-cell-depleted T cells, or PBMCs came the material, which was cDNA or gDNA.

The receptor was derived from a woman at least 80 years old with acute or convalescent COVID-19. The sequenced material came from peripheral blood. The gene calls are TRBV7-2 and TRBJ2-7; 8 nucleotides align to TRBD1. The CDR3 region has the DNA TGTGCCAGCAGCTTAGAGGCAGGGGGCCCCTACGAGCAGTACTTC. Amino acid sequence: CASSLEAGGPYEQYF.